This entry concerns a single T cell receptor (beta chain). Its antigen is not known. This sample is part of a study of shared clonotypes between healthy human individuals. This CDR3 comprises 15 residues. Trimming cost V 4 bases and J 6 bases; bases outside gene matches: 9. CDR1 is SGHRS and CDR2 is YFSETQ in the germline V gene. Data came from immunoSEQ multiplex PCR; TCRdb stores just in-frame clones and leaves some out. The sample lists roughly 2,300,000 clones, roughly 92% occurring once. General study points: Naive CD4 clonotype sharing across four donors was roughly 5%.

The chain uses TRBV5-1 and TRBJ2-7; 11 bases line up with TRBD1. This clonotype was obtained from a man between 18 and 29 years old in good health. Some clones in this sample may be carry-over from other donors' samples. Sequenced input: naive CD4+ T cells from PBMCs. Subset: CD45RA+ positively selected. The CDR3 region has the DNA TGCGCCAGCAGCCTCGGACAGGGGGCTTCCCGCGAGCAGTACTTC. This gives the protein CASSLGQGASREQYF.